This is a list of T cell receptor beta chains from one sample in a study of blood T cell repertoires in COVID-19. Assay used: immunoSEQ multiplex PCR; TCRdb lists only in-frame clones, some missing. The sample contains fewer than 250,000 clones, over 80% of which appear only once. The sequencing sample was made of peripheral blood. Receptor source: a man aged 55-75 years with COVID-19, enrolled during active disease. The CDR3 runs from the conserved cysteine through the conserved F or W. The order of the fields is J gene, clone size, V gene, D gene, CDR3 DNA, CDR3 protein. A D gene is named only where the DNA matches it firmly. Size tells how often a clone was seen (once, few, many) or the class of an expanded clone, and some rows leave it out.

>TRBJ2-2|-|TRBV5-1|TRBD1
TGCGCCAGCAGCTATACCCTGACAGGGGCACTCACCGGGGAGCTGTTTTTT
CASSYTLTGALTGELFF
>TRBJ2-3|-|TRBV5-1|TRBD1
TGCGCCAGCAGCTTGGACAGGGGCCCAGATACGCAGTATTTT
CASSLDRGPDTQYF
>TRBJ2-5|-|TRBV28|-
TGTGCCAGCAGTTTACGAGCAAAAGAGACCCAGTACTTC
CASSLRAKETQYF
>TRBJ2-2|-|TRBV7-3|TRBD2
TGTGCCAGCACCCGGACTAGCGGGTCAAACACCGGGGAGCTGTTTTTT
CASTRTSGSNTGELFF
>TRBJ1-3|-|TRBV3-1/TRBV3-2|-
TGTGCCAGCACCCTGATGGGGCAGGCTGGAAACACCATATATTTT
CASTLMGQAGNTIYF
>TRBJ2-5|once|TRBV19|-
TGTGCCAGTAGTGTCGGAGGGGGCGCCGAGACCCAGTACTTC
CASSVGGGAETQYF
>TRBJ1-4|-|TRBV7-2|-
TGTGCCAGCAGGCTCTCGCGGCTGAGCAATGAAAAACTGTTTTTT
CASRLSRLSNEKLFF
>TRBJ1-5|few|TRBV6-1|-
TGTGCCAGCAGTGAAATTTACTCAGTCGAGGGCCAGCCCCAGCATTTT
CASSEIYSVEGQPQHF
>TRBJ2-1|-|TRBV11-2|-
TGTGCCAGCAGAAAACCCGGGACACGTTCCAATGAGCAGTTCTTC
CASRKPGTRSNEQFF
>TRBJ1-1|-|TRBV20-1|-
TGCAGTGCTGAAAACGGGGTAAAAGCTTTCTTT
CSAENGVKAFF
>TRBJ2-7|-|TRBV7-9|-
TGTGCCAGCAGCTTAGCGATGGGAGACTACGAGCAGTACTTC
CASSLAMGDYEQYF
>TRBJ1-5|-|TRBV27|-
TGTGCCAGCAGTTTATCGTTCAATAGCAATCAGCCCCAGCATTTT
CASSLSFNSNQPQHF
>TRBJ1-3|-|TRBV11-3|-
TGTGCCAGCAGCTTGGGGGGGGCCTCTGGAAACACCATATATTTT
CASSLGGASGNTIYF
>TRBJ2-6|-|TRBV7-2|-
TGTGCCAGCAGCTTAAGTGGGCCCGGGGCCAACGTCCTGACTTTC
CASSLSGPGANVLTF
>TRBJ1-2|-|TRBV10-3|-
TGTGCCATCCCTGCTCCGGAGCTCAACTATGGCTACACCTTC
CAIPAPELNYGYTF